These 10 T cell receptor beta chains share one sample of origin, sequenced in a study of T cell responses to AZD1222 COVID-19 vaccine. The method was immunoSEQ multiplex PCR; TCRdb's version includes in-frame clones alone and lacks a portion of them. Of about 270,000 clones in the sample, about 94% were seen once. The sample consisted of peripheral blood, taken 28 days after the second AZD1222 dose. Source of these receptors: an adult who received the AZD1222 COVID-19 vaccine.

The genes are TRBV7-3 and TRBJ2-3; 14 positions match TRBD2. V was clipped by 5 bases and J by 4 bases; unmatched bases: 2. CDR3 length equals 15 residues. The germline CDR1 and CDR2 sequences are SGHTA and FQGTGA. CDR3 sequence (DNA): TGTGCCAGCAGCGGGACTAGCGGGAGTGCAGATACGCAGTATTTT. This sequence encodes CASSGTSGSADTQYF. The variable domain in full, with the rest retrieved from reference TRBV7-3 and TRBJ2-3, is GAGVSQTPSNKVTEKGKYVELRCDPISGHTALYWYRQSLGQGPEFLIYFQGTGAADDSGLPNDRFFAVRPEGSVSTLKIQRTERGDSAVYLCASSGTSGSADTQYFGPGTRLTVL.

The rearrangement joins TRBV6-5 to TRBJ1-6; D is unresolved. The CDR3 is 16 residues long. Germline V gene data show CDR1 as MNHEY and CDR2 as SVGAGI. Trimming cost V 2 bases and J 0 bases, with 8 bases left between them. The CDR3 reads CASSYVPSSYNSPLHF. The CDR3 DNA sequence: TGTGCCAGCAGTTACGTCCCGAGCTCCTATAATTCACCCCTCCACTTT.

The chain joins TRBV6-4 to TRBJ2-3; 7 nucleotides agree with TRBD2. Germline lookup yields CDR1 MRHNA and CDR2 SNTAGT. With V trimmed by 4 bases and J by 0 bases, 7 bases remained unmatched. The CDR3 is made up of 16 amino acids. The DNA for the CDR3 is TGTGCCAGCAGTGCCTCAGCGGGGACTAGCACAGATACGCAGTATTTT. Protein product: CASSASAGTSTDTQYF.

About this clone itself: Other DNA sequences in this sample translate to the same CDR3. The V call is TRBV10-2, the J call TRBJ2-3, with D unresolved. The V end lost 4 bases, the J end lost 3 bases, and 2 bases lay between the germline ends. Germline V gene lookup returns CDR1 WSHSY and CDR2 SAAADI. CDR3 size: 11 residues. CDR3 loop: CASSATDTQYF. The CDR3 DNA follows: TGCGCCAGCAGTGCTACAGATACGCAGTATTTT.

The V gene is TRBV28, the J gene TRBJ1-5, with 7 bases identical to TRBD1. CDR1 is MDHEN, CDR2 SYDVKM, per germline. The CDR3 consists of 13 residues. Trimming at V came to 7 bases and at J to 4 bases, leaving 4 bases not matched to a gene. The CDR3 protein is CASTTGNNQPQHF. CDR3 coding DNA: TGTGCCAGCACGACAGGGAATAATCAGCCCCAGCATTTT.

This rearrangement joins TRBV2 to TRBJ2-3; maybe TRBD2 (5 bases). Trimming took 6 bases from V and 4 from J, leaving 20 bases between them. Germline V CDR1 and CDR2: SNHLY, FYNNEI. This CDR3 contains 16 residues. CDR3 sequence: CASRTGKYAAADTQYF. The CDR3 DNA is TGTGCCAGCAGGACCGGGAAATACGCCGCTGCAGATACGCAGTATTTT. The full variable domain, with the rest looked up from reference TRBV2 and TRBJ2-3, is EPEVTQTPSHQVTQMGQEVILRCVPISNHLYFYWYRQILGQKVEFLVSFYNNEISEKSEIFDDQFSVERPDGSNFTLKIRSTKLEDSAMYFCASRTGKYAAADTQYFGPGTRLTVL.

This chain joins TRBV7-9 and TRBJ1-3, with D possibly matching TRBD1 (6 bases). Germline V gene data show CDR1 as SEHNR and CDR2 as FQNEAQ (reference sequence). The CDR3 runs to 17 residues. Trimming took off 5 bases at V and 0 bases at J, with 17 bases between the two ends. In DNA form, the CDR3 reads TGTGCCAGCAGCGACCGACAGGTGACTTTCTCTGGAAACACCATATATTTT. It is translated as CASSDRQVTFSGNTIYF.

The chain links TRBV19 to TRBJ1-1; D is ambiguous. The germline gives CDR1 LNHDA, CDR2 SQIVND (reference sequence). This CDR3 region has 14 residues. The germline V and J ends were trimmed by 5 bases and 1 base, with 11 bases remaining between them. The CDR3 coding sequence is TGTGCCAGTAGTGCGCGGGCCTGGAACACTGAAGCTTTCTTT. Translated: CASSARAWNTEAFF.

The V gene is TRBV3-1 (or the pseudogene TRBV3-2), the J gene TRBJ1-2; 7 bases fit TRBD1. Germline CDR1 reads LGHDT; CDR2 reads YNNKEL (reference sequence). This CDR3 is 13 amino acids long. With 1 base clipped from V and 7 bases from J, the junction kept 3 bases outside the gene matches. The CDR3 bases are TGTGCCAGCAGCCAAGCCAGGGGGGGTGGCTACACCTTC. This sequence encodes CASSQARGGGYTF.

This rearrangement joins TRBV9 to TRBJ2-7; no definite D call. Germline V gene sequence: CDR1 SGDLS, CDR2 YYNGEE. Trimming removed 3 bases from V and 5 bases from J, with 12 bases in between. The CDR3 is 13 amino acids. CDR3: CASSEGVIDEQYF. The CDR3 DNA follows: TGTGCCAGCAGCGAAGGAGTAATTGACGAGCAGTACTTC.